Described below is a single TCR beta chain sequence and its context. Germline V gene lookup returns CDR1 SGHDT and CDR2 YYEEEE. V was pared by 5 bases and J by 6 bases, with 18 bases of the junction left unmatched. The CDR3 covers 18 residues. The data belong to a study of blood T cells in healthy people across ages. Through a sample-barcoded 5' primer and a J-beta primer mix, a second PCR was run for about 6 to 11 cycles. MiXCR, run by TCRdb on the 5' RACE reads, gives a single entry per CDR3 protein. The sample holds 1.5 million to 2 million distinct CDR3 sequences; roughly 30% are singletons and the top ten take less than 9.5%.

The specimen sequenced was blood. This chain joins TRBV5-6 and TRBJ2-3; 10 nucleotides line up with TRBD2. The sequence came from a young woman in good health. The CDR3 bases are TGTGCCAGCAGGACCCTAGCGGGAGCTACATTCTCCAGGGATACGCAGTATTTT. Encoded protein: CASRTLAGATFSRDTQYF.